This T cell receptor beta chain came from a study of T cell changes during pregnancy in multiple sclerosis. TCRdb's copy holds only in-frame clones and misses some; the assay was immunoSEQ multiplex PCR. The repertoire consists of around 70,000 clones, with around nine tenths occurring once and the leading ten covering about 4%. The CDR3 sequence is 15 residues long. V shed 4 bases and J shed 4 bases, with 13 bases lying between them. Looked up from germline, CDR1 is MNHEY and CDR2 is SMNVEV (reference sequence). This TCR was recovered from a female donor in good health, enrolled as a control in a pregnancy study. J is TRBJ2-2 and V is TRBV27; D remains ambiguous. The material was peripheral blood, obtained after pregnancy. CDR3 sequence (DNA): TGTGCCAGCAGTTCCCCCCTTTACAGCACCGGGGAGCTGTTTTTT. Residues: CASSSPLYSTGELFF.